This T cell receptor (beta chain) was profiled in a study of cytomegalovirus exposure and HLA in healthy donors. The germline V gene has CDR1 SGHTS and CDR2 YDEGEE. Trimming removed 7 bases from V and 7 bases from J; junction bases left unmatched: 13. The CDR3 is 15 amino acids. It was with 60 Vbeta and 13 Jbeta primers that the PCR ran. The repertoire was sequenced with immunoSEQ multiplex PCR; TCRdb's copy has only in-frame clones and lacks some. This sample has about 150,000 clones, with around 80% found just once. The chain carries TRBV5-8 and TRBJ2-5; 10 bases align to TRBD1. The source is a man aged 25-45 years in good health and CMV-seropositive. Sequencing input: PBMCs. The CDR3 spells CASGVPGQGRVTQYF. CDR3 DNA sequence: TGTGCCAGCGGCGTTCCGGGACAGGGGCGAGTGACCCAGTACTTC.